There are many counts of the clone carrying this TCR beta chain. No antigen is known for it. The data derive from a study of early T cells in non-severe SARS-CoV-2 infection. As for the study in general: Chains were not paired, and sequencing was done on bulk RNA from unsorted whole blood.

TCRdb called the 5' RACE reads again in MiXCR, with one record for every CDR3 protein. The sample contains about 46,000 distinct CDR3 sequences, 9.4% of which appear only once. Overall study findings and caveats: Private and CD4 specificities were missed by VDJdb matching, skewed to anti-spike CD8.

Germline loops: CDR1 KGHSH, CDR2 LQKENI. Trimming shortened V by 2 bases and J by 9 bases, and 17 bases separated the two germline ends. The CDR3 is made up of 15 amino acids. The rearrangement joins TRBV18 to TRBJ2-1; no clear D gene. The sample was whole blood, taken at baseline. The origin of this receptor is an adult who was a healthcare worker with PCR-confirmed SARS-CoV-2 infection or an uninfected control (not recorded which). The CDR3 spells CASSPVEPTSSEQFF. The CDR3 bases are TGTGCCAGCTCACCAGTGGAACCGACATCCAGTGAGCAGTTCTTC.